This T cell receptor (beta chain) was identified during a study of shared clonotypes between healthy human individuals. Original processing notes: In the immunoSEQ data, sequences were junction-only and lacked quality scores, so filtering differed. Method: immunoSEQ multiplex PCR; TCRdb's copy keeps in-frame clones and lacks some. Clone size and V and J calls were adopted from that table, with D and trimming inferred from the DNA. The sample consists of approximately 1.5 million clones, approximately 98.5% of them appearing once. The V end was cut by 4 bases, the J end by 5 bases, with 13 bases between. CDR1 is MNHEY, CDR2 SMNVEV, per germline (reference sequence). The CDR3 is 14 amino acids.

This TCR came from a man aged 25-40 years in good health. V usage is TRBV27 and J usage is TRBJ2-3; D perhaps matches TRBD2 (6 bases). Sequencing used naive CD4+ T cells sorted from blood. Sample subset: CD45RA+ positively selected. The CDR3 coding sequence is TGTGCCAGCAGTTCAACGGGAGCCGAAGATACGCAGTATTTT. This sequence encodes CASSSTGAEDTQYF.